A selection of T cell receptor beta chains follows, all from one sample in a study of vaccination and CD4 T cells after COVID-19. TCRdb reanalysed the PCR reads using MiXCR and keeps one entry per CDR3 protein. The table records about 4,000 distinct CDR3 sequences, roughly a fifth of them present only once. No antigen has been identified for these receptors. The source material was CD4+ T cells from blood, cultured in vitro. All receptors derive from a human donor who had recovered from COVID-19. The conserved cysteine and the conserved F or W are not part of the CDR3 here.

TRBV4-2,TRBJ2-5,ASSQGSGGGKGETQY
TRBV12-3/TRBV12-4,TRBJ2-3,ASTIGLSTDTQY
TRBV5-1,TRBJ1-1,ASSLARRAVSTEAF
TRBV7-2,TRBJ2-3,ASSPRKSTDTQY
TRBV2,TRBJ1-5,ASTRGFDQPQH
TRBV6-1,TRBJ1-2,ASGPTGGYT
TRBV7-9,TRBJ2-5,ASSLGGGPQETQY
TRBV4-2,TRBJ2-3,ASSQTGGTPEY
TRBV7-9,TRBJ1-1,ASSFGSGGVSSEAF
TRBV20-1,TRBJ2-5,SATPLGGEFRQETQY
TRBV9,TRBJ1-1,ASSVQGAGSTEAF
TRBV30,TRBJ2-4,AWSELALAKNIQY
TRBV6-1,TRBJ2-3,ASSERGGVSTDTQY
TRBV10-3,TRBJ1-1,AIMGQKETEAF
TRBV30,TRBJ2-3,AWSGKLPPDTQY
TRBV5-1,TRBJ2-1,ASSFERLHNEQF
TRBV2,TRBJ2-3,ASSKGGRKTDTQY
TRBV29-1,TRBJ1-1,SAGHELLNTEAF
TRBV11-2,TRBJ2-5,ASSLIQGPPQETQY
TRBV12-3/TRBV12-4,TRBJ1-2,ASSLGQSIGDGYT
TRBV6-1,TRBJ2-3,ASSPYADTQY
TRBV20-1,TRBJ1-6,SATYRGQYNSPLH
TRBV6-1,TRBJ2-7,ASSVSQASGGPYEQY
TRBV7-3,TRBJ1-1,ASSSGGPPEAF
TRBV28,TRBJ2-5,ASSNPQVNQETQY